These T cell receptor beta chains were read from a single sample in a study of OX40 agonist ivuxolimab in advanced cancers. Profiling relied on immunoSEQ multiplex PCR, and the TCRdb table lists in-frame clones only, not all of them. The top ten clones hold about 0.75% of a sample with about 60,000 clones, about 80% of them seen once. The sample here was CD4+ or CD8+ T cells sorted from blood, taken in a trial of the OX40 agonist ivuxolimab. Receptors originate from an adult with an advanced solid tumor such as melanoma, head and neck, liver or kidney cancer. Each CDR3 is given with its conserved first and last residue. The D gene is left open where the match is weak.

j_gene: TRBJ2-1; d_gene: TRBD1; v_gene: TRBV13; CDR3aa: CASSLGQSYNEQFF; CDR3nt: TGTGCCAGCAGCTTGGGACAGTCATACAATGAGCAGTTCTTC
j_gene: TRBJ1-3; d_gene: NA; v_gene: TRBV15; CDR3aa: CATSRDPPGGVQNTIYF; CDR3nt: TGTGCCACCAGCAGAGATCCGCCGGGGGGCGTTCAAAACACCATATATTTT
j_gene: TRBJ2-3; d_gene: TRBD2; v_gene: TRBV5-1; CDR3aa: CASSGLAGDTDTQYF; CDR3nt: TGCGCCAGCAGCGGGCTAGCGGGGGACACAGATACGCAGTATTTT
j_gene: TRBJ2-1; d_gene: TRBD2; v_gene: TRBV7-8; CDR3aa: CASSLLGGSVGNEQFF; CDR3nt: TGTGCCAGCAGCTTACTTGGCGGGAGCGTTGGCAATGAGCAGTTCTTC
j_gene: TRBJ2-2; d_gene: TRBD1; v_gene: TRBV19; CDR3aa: CASSIQGVAGELFF; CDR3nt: TGTGCCAGTAGTATTCAGGGGGTGGCCGGGGAGCTGTTTTTT
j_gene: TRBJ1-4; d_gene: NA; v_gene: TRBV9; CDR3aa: CASSVQGHPNEKLFF; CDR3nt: TGTGCCAGCAGCGTGCAGGGTCACCCTAATGAAAAACTGTTTTTT
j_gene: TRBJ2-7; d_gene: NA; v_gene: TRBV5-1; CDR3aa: CASSLGLLGHSYEQYF; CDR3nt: TGCGCCAGCAGCCTTGGTCTGCTCGGCCACTCCTACGAGCAGTACTTC
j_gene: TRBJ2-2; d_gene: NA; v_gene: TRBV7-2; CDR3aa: CASSLQGRIGELFF; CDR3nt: TGTGCCAGCAGCTTACAGGGGAGGATCGGGGAGCTGTTTTTT
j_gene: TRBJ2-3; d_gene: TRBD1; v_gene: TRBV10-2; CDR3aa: CASRGRGRDTQYF; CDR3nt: TGCGCCAGCAGAGGCAGGGGGCGCGATACGCAGTATTTT
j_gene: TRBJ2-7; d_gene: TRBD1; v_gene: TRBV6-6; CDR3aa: CASSNPTGPLYEQYF; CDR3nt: TGTGCCAGCAGTAACCCGACAGGGCCCCTTTACGAGCAGTACTTC
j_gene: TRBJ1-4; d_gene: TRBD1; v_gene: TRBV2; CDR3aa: CASRMEQGIEKLFF; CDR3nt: TGTGCCAGCAGGATGGAACAGGGGATAGAAAAACTGTTTTTT
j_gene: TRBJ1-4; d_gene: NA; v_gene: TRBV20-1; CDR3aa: CSASSNEKLFF; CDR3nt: TGCAGTGCTAGCTCGAATGAAAAACTGTTTTTT